The 13 T cell receptor beta chains presented below share a single source sample, sequenced in a study of T cells in Graves' hyperthyroidism and ophthalmopathy. Regions amplified from RNA transcripts were the TCR beta CDR3 regions. TCR CDR3 regions were first amplified by RT-PCR with HTBI primers. TCRdb fed the multiplex PCR reads into MiXCR, producing one record per CDR3 protein. The table shows 150,000 to 200,000 distinct CDR3 sequences, with 9.4% occurring only once. Sequencing was carried out using blood. The receptors come from a woman aged 18-35 years with Graves' hyperthyroidism that later progressed to Graves' ophthalmopathy.

This clonotype was counted at least ten times. The V and J genes are TRBV7-2 and TRBJ2-7; 10 positions match TRBD2. Per the germline V gene, CDR1 is SGHTA and CDR2 is FQGNSA. The CDR3 loop spans 14 amino acids. V shed 5 bases and J 2 bases; nucleotides not matched to a gene: 3. In nucleotides, the CDR3 is TGTGCCAGCAGCCAGCGGGAGGGGACCTACGAGCAGTACTTC. Translating gives CASSQREGTYEQYF.

This clonotype was recorded at least ten times. The rearrangement joins TRBV29-1 to TRBJ1-1; 10 nucleotides agree with TRBD1. V shed 6 bases and J 2 bases; nucleotides not matched to a gene: 21. CDR1 and CDR2 from the germline V gene are SQVTM and ANQGSEA. The CDR3 consists of 19 residues. Here the CDR3 DNA reads TGCAGCGTCCCCACCCGGGACAGGGGCGGGGGCAGACCTAACACTGAAGCTTTCTTT. It yields the protein CSVPTRDRGGGRPNTEAFF.

This clonotype was picked up many times. CDR3 in DNA: TGTGCCAGCAGCCAAACCCGTGCGGGAGGGTGGGAGCAGTACTTC. Translated: CASSQTRAGGWEQYF. The V call is TRBV3-1, the J call TRBJ2-7; 9 bases are a match to TRBD2. The trim removed 2 bases at V and 7 bases at J, leaving 9 bases unmatched. Germline V CDR1 and CDR2: LGHDT, YNNKEL (reference sequence). The CDR3 extends over 15 amino acids.

In its sample, this clonotype was seen many times. The DNA for the CDR3 is TGTGCCAGCAGCTCAAGGACAGGGTCCTACGAGCAGTACTTC. The encoded protein is CASSSRTGSYEQYF. J is TRBJ2-7 and V is TRBV13; 8 positions match TRBD1. J was trimmed by 1 base and V by 4 bases; bases with no gene match: 3. The CDR3 totals 14 residues. Germline assignment: CDR1 PRHDT and CDR2 FYEKMQ (reference sequence).

The V and J genes are TRBV29-1 and TRBJ2-2; 7 bases align to TRBD2. CDR1 and CDR2 from the germline V gene are SQVTM and ANQGSEA. This CDR3 contains 14 residues. V shed 7 bases, J shed 3 bases, and the junction held 8 bases outside the gene matches. This CDR3 is CSAFSGLHTGELFF. Written as DNA, the CDR3 is TGCAGCGCCTTTAGCGGGCTGCACACCGGGGAGCTGTTTTTT.

The gene calls are TRBV7-9 and TRBJ2-3, with D unresolved. Trimming cost V 5 bases and J 4 bases, with 7 bases left between them. The CDR3 length is 12 residues. Per germline, CDR1 SEHNR and CDR2 FQNEAQ (reference sequence). The chain's CDR3 is CASSPTADTQYF. The CDR3, as DNA: TGTGCCAGCAGCCCCACTGCAGATACGCAGTATTTT.

This clonotype was counted ten times or more. The V and J genes are TRBV7-8 and TRBJ2-1, with 9 bases that match TRBD2. CDR1 and CDR2 from the germline V gene are SGHVS and FQNEAQ. CDR3 size: 15 residues. V lost 1 base, J lost 7 bases, and 5 bases stayed unmatched. The CDR3 DNA follows: TGTGCCAGCAGCTTAGATCCCACTAGCGGGAATGAGCAGTTCTTC. Translating gives CASSLDPTSGNEQFF.

This clonotype was detected a few times. The J gene is TRBJ1-2, the V gene TRBV9, with D unresolved. The CDR3 covers 14 residues. The ends were cut back, 0 bases at V and 4 bases at J, with 10 bases in the middle. Germline V gene lookup returns CDR1 SGDLS and CDR2 YYNGEE. The CDR3 region is CASSVEAGVYGYTF. The CDR3 DNA sequence: TGTGCCAGCAGCGTAGAGGCAGGCGTCTATGGCTACACCTTC.

This clonotype was detected only a few times. This chain connects TRBV15 to TRBJ2-3; TRBD1 aligns across 7 bases. Germline CDR1 reads LNHNV; CDR2 reads YYDKDF (reference sequence). The CDR3 totals 14 residues. V shed 0 bases and J 3 bases; nucleotides not matched to a gene: 0. The CDR3 coding sequence is TGTGCCACCAGCAGAGAACAGGGGACAGATACGCAGTATTTT. It specifies CATSREQGTDTQYF.

The table lists this clonotype with many counts. V gene TRBV12-3 or TRBV12-4 combines with J gene TRBJ1-4, with 8 nucleotides matching TRBD1. This CDR3 comprises 15 residues. J lost 7 bases, V lost 6 bases, and 10 bases had no gene match. CDR3 region: CASSTSGTGREKLFF. CDR3 in DNA: TGTGCCAGCAGCACATCCGGGACAGGTCGTGAAAAACTGTTTTTT.

In its sample, this clonotype was seen many times. The rearrangement links TRBV28 to TRBJ2-7; D is ambiguous. V was clipped by 5 bases and J by 1 base, with 24 bases between them. The CDR3 extends over 18 amino acids. CDR1 and CDR2 from the germline V gene are MDHEN and SYDVKM. The CDR3 spells CASSTHVFFDSNSYEQYF. CDR3 bases: TGTGCCAGCAGTACACACGTTTTTTTCGACTCCAATTCCTACGAGCAGTACTTC. The complete variable domain, with remaining parts taken from reference TRBV28 and TRBJ2-7, reads DVKVTQSSRYLVKRTGEKVFLECVQDMDHENMFWYRQDPGLGLRLIYFSYDVKMKEKGDIPEGYSVSREKKERFSLILESASTNQTSMYLCASSTHVFFDSNSYEQYFGPGTRLTVT.

In its sample, this clonotype was seen many times. The chain is built from TRBV29-1 and TRBJ2-7, with D possibly being TRBD1 (5 bases). Germline CDR1 and CDR2: SQVTM and ANQGSEA. The ends were cut back, 7 bases at V and 3 bases at J, with 16 bases in the middle. CDR3 size: 13 residues. CDR3 sequence: CSALGAFGYEQYF. CDR3 bases: TGCAGCGCTCTTGGGGCCTTTGGCTACGAGCAGTACTTC.

On this clonotype: A much larger clone lies a single base off, so this may be a read error. V and J are TRBV2 and TRBJ2-3; 10 nucleotides match TRBD2. CDR3 length equals 15 residues. CDR1 and CDR2 (germline): SNHLY, FYNNEI. In nucleotides, the CDR3 is TGTACCAGCAGTGACGGGACTAGCGGCACAGATACGCAGTATTTT. Protein: CTSSDGTSGTDTQYF. Full variable domain (outside the CDR3, taken from reference TRBV2 and TRBJ2-3): EPEVTQTPSHQVTQMGQEVILRCVPISNHLYFYWYRQILGQKVEFLVSFYNNEISEKSEIFDDQFSVERPDGSNFTLKIRSTKLEDSAMYFCTSSDGTSGTDTQYFGPGTRLTVL.